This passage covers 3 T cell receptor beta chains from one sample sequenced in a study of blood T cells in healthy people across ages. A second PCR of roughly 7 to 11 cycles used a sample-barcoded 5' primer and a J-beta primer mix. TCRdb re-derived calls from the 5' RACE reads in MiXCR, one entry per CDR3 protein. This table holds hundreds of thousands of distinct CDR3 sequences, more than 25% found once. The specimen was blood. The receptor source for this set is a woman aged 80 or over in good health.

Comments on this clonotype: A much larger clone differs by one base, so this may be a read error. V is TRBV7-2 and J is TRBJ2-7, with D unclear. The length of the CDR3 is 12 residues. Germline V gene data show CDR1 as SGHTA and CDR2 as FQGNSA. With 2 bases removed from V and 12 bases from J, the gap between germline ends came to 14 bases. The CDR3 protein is CASSLLGKEMYF. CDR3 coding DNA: TGTGCCAGCAGCTTATTAGGGAAGGAGATGTACTTC. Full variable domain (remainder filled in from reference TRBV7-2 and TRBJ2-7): GAGVSQSPSNKVTEKGKDVELRCDPISGHTALYWYRQSLGQGLEFLIYFQGNSAPDKSGLPSDRFSAERTGGSVSTLTIQRTQQEDSAVYLCASSLLGKEMYFGPGTRLTVT.

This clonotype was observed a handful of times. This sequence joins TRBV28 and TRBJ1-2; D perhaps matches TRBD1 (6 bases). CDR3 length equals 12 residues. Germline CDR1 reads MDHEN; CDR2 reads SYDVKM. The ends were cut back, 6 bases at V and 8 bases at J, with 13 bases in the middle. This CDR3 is CASRPQGSGYTF. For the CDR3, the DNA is TGTGCCAGCAGACCCCAGGGGAGCGGCTACACCTTC.

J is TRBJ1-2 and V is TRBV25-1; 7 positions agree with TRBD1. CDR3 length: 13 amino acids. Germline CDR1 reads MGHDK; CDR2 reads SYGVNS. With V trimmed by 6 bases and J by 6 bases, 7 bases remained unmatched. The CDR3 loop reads CASREKGANGYTF. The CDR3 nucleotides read TGTGCCAGCAGGGAGAAGGGGGCGAATGGCTACACCTTC.